Following are 3 T cell receptor beta chains from one sample sequenced in a study of blood T cell repertoires in COVID-19. Data came from immunoSEQ multiplex PCR; TCRdb stores just in-frame clones and leaves some out. The sample carries 200,000 to 250,000 clones, approximately 84% recorded once. Sequencing was performed on peripheral blood. Every receptor here comes from a man aged 50 to 60 with acute or convalescent COVID-19.

The chain carries TRBV30 and TRBJ2-5; 9 bases are a match to TRBD1. The J segment lost 1 base and the V segment lost 2 bases, leaving 8 bases of the junction unmatched. This CDR3 region has 16 residues. The germline V gene has CDR1 GTSNPN and CDR2 SVGIG (reference sequence). CDR3: CAWSPSRTGVQETQYF. The CDR3 DNA is TGTGCCTGGAGTCCAAGCCGGACAGGGGTCCAAGAGACCCAGTACTTC.

This clone was counted once. The rearrangement links TRBV28 to TRBJ1-2, with D maybe TRBD1 (5 bases). The CDR3 contains 10 residues. V lost 8 bases, J lost 5 bases, and 6 bases lay in between. Germline CDR1 reads MDHEN; CDR2 reads SYDVKM. The CDR3 spells CASGGYGYTF. In DNA, the CDR3 is TGTGCCAGCGGGGGGTATGGCTACACCTTC.

This chain connects TRBV5-4 to TRBJ2-1; a weak D match, TRBD2 (5 bases). Trimming removed 4 bases at V and 9 bases at J, with 14 bases between. Germline CDR1 and CDR2: SGHNT and YYREEE (reference sequence). This CDR3 has 13 residues. The CDR3 is CASSELSRGEQFF. The CDR3 nucleotides are TGTGCCAGCAGCGAATTATCCCGGGGTGAGCAGTTCTTC.